This TCR beta chain is from a study of T cell responses to AZD1222 COVID-19 vaccine. Profiled with immunoSEQ multiplex PCR; TCRdb holds only in-frame clones, not every one. The sample includes about 100,000 clones, 70% to 90% of them seen just once. V was clipped by 5 bases and J by 4 bases, with 14 bases between them. This CDR3 contains 14 residues. Germline V gene sequence: CDR1 SGHAT, CDR2 FQNNGV. The sequences come from peripheral blood, collected on day 0 of AZD1222 vaccination. This sequence joins TRBV11-2 and TRBJ1-1; D remains unclear. This sequence was found in an adult in good health. CDR3: CASSPVGGVTEAFF. DNA of the CDR3: TGTGCCAGCAGCCCGGTCGGTGGGGTCACTGAAGCTTTCTTT.